Listed below are T cell receptor beta chains from one sample, sequenced in a study of shared clonotypes between healthy human individuals. TCRdb's table, derived via immunoSEQ multiplex PCR, lists solely in-frame clones and lacks some. Among about 1.1 million clones listed, 78% were seen once. Source material: memory CD4+ T cells from PBMCs. All receptors come from a man in his late teens or twenties in good health. Some clones in this sample may be carry-over from other donors' samples. Each CDR3 is given with its conserved first and last residue. Each record gives: J gene, clone size, V gene, D gene, CDR3 length, CDR3 protein, CDR3 DNA. D genes are given only for firm matches. Some rows have no size entry. The others give once, few or many, or a class for an expanded clone.

TRBJ1-3,-,TRBV29-1,-,14,CSVEGQGYGNTIYF,TGCAGCGTCGAAGGCCAGGGGTACGGAAACACCATATATTTT
TRBJ1-5,-,TRBV5-5,TRBD1,18,CASSSRDRASLVHQPQHF,TGTGCCAGCAGCTCCCGGGACAGGGCCTCGCTGGTCCATCAGCCCCAGCATTTT
TRBJ2-5,-,TRBV2,-,14,CASSNVWSEETQYF,TGTGCCAGCAGCAACGTGTGGAGTGAAGAGACCCAGTACTTC
TRBJ2-2,-,TRBV6-4,-,16,CASSPGPPAYTGELFF,TGTGCCAGCAGCCCCGGACCACCCGCCTACACCGGGGAGCTGTTTTTT
TRBJ2-1,-,TRBV5-4,TRBD2,16,CASSGRTSGSYNEQFF,TGTGCCAGCAGCGGGAGGACTAGCGGCTCCTACAATGAGCAGTTCTTC
TRBJ1-1,many,TRBV15,-,13,CATSLQGTVGAFF,TGTGCCACCAGCCTACAGGGTACGGTCGGGGCTTTCTTT
TRBJ2-1,-,TRBV9,TRBD2,15,CASSVQLAGESEQFF,TGTGCCAGCAGCGTCCAACTAGCGGGAGAAAGTGAGCAGTTCTTC
TRBJ1-5,-,TRBV7-8,-,13,CASSFKTGQPQHF,TGTGCCAGCAGCTTTAAAACCGGGCAGCCCCAGCATTTT
TRBJ2-4,-,TRBV5-1,-,13,CASSLARGDIQYF,TGCGCCAGCAGCTTGGCCAGGGGGGACATTCAGTACTTC
TRBJ1-5,-,TRBV2,-,14,CASVPGRINQPQHF,TGTGCCAGTGTTCCGGGACGGATAAATCAGCCCCAGCATTTT
TRBJ1-1,few,TRBV7-8,-,15,CASSLAAPANTEAFF,TGTGCCAGCAGCTTAGCGGCCCCAGCGAACACTGAAGCTTTCTTT
TRBJ1-2,few,TRBV7-2,-,16,CASSPGAQESNYGYTF,TGTGCCAGCAGCCCCGGCGCGCAGGAATCTAACTATGGCTACACCTTC
TRBJ2-7,once,TRBV7-7,-,13,CASSSSPEGEQYF,TGTGCCAGCAGCTCCTCACCCGAAGGCGAGCAGTACTTC
TRBJ2-7,-,TRBV7-3,TRBD2,15,CASRELAGLSYEQYF,TGTGCCAGCAGAGAACTAGCGGGCCTCTCCTACGAGCAGTACTTC
TRBJ1-5,-,TRBV6-6,-,12,CATGGTNQPQHF,TGTGCCACCGGAGGGACAAATCAGCCCCAGCATTTT
TRBJ2-5,-,TRBV11-2,-,14,CASSLDSNGGTQYF,TGTGCCAGCAGCTTAGACTCGAATGGGGGGACCCAGTACTTC
TRBJ2-1,-,TRBV27,-,12,CASGDLYNEQFF,TGTGCCAGCGGGGACTTGTACAATGAGCAGTTCTTC
TRBJ2-2,-,TRBV4-2,-,15,CASSRVQLNTGELFF,TGTGCCAGCAGCCGGGTACAGCTGAACACCGGGGAGCTGTTTTTT
TRBJ2-7,-,TRBV6-4,TRBD2,12,CASTEGLGEQYF,TGTGCCAGCACCGAGGGACTAGGCGAGCAGTACTTC
TRBJ2-7,once,TRBV5-1,TRBD2,15,CASSSGLALSYEQYF,TGCGCCAGCAGCTCGGGACTAGCGCTCTCCTACGAGCAGTACTTC
TRBJ1-5,-,TRBV4-1,-,14,CASSQGRSNQPQHF,TGCGCCAGCAGCCAAGGTCGCAGCAATCAGCCCCAGCATTTT
TRBJ2-1,-,TRBV11-3,TRBD2,16,CASSLDQRGIYNEQFF,TGTGCCAGCAGCTTGGACCAGCGGGGAATCTACAATGAGCAGTTCTTC
TRBJ1-2,-,TRBV9,-,14,CASSVDDRPYGYTF,TGTGCCAGCAGCGTAGATGACAGGCCCTATGGCTACACCTTC
TRBJ2-2,-,TRBV10-3,TRBD2,16,CAISYLAGRNTGELFF,TGTGCCATCAGTTACCTAGCGGGAAGGAACACCGGGGAGCTGTTTTTT
TRBJ1-4,-,TRBV28,-,14,CASRLPGAEGKLFF,TGTGCCAGCAGACTTCCGGGCGCCGAGGGAAAACTGTTTTTT
TRBJ1-1,-,TRBV7-2,-,13,CASSITAVTEAFF,TGTGCCAGCAGCATTACCGCTGTCACTGAAGCTTTCTTT
TRBJ1-4,-,TRBV27,TRBD1,12,CASSLRGAKLFF,TGTGCCAGCAGTCTCAGGGGGGCGAAACTGTTTTTT
TRBJ1-4,-,TRBV9,TRBD1,15,CASSVSTGGIEKLFF,TGTGCCAGCAGCGTATCGACAGGGGGAATAGAAAAACTGTTTTTT
TRBJ2-1,-,TRBV5-1,-,17,CASSLGSPRNTINEQFF,TGCGCCAGCAGCTTGGGGTCCCCTAGGAACACCATCAATGAGCAGTTCTTC
TRBJ2-1,-,TRBV30,TRBD2,15,CAWSVTSGRGNEQFF,TGTGCCTGGAGTGTCACTAGCGGGAGGGGGAATGAGCAGTTCTTC
TRBJ2-7,-,TRBV2,-,13,CASIRDGFYEQYF,TGTGCCAGCATCCGCGATGGGTTTTACGAGCAGTACTTC
TRBJ2-5,-,TRBV11-3,TRBD1,14,CASSPGQGEETQYF,TGTGCCAGCAGCCCCGGACAGGGTGAAGAGACCCAGTACTTC
TRBJ1-2,-,TRBV29-1,TRBD1,14,CSVEVRPTGDGYTF,TGCAGCGTTGAAGTTAGACCGACAGGGGATGGCTACACCTTC
TRBJ2-7,once,TRBV7-2,TRBD2,17,CASSLAAGTSGAYEQYF,TGTGCCAGCAGCTTAGCTGCAGGGACTAGCGGAGCCTACGAGCAGTACTTC
TRBJ2-5,once,TRBV2,-,11,CASTREETQYF,TGTGCCAGCACGAGGGAAGAGACCCAGTACTTC
TRBJ1-4,few,TRBV6-5,TRBD1,16,CASSYSQAGGGEKLFF,TGTGCCAGCAGTTACTCGCAGGCAGGGGGAGGTGAAAAACTGTTTTTT
TRBJ2-7,-,TRBV5-1,TRBD2,16,CASSLPGLADLRDQYF,TGCGCCAGCAGCCTCCCCGGACTAGCGGACCTACGAGACCAGTACTTC
TRBJ2-7,-,TRBV21-1,-,14,CASSKSRNGDEQYF,TGTGCCAGCAGCAAAAGCAGGAACGGGGACGAGCAGTACTTC
TRBJ2-2,-,TRBV19,-,15,CASSKPGYNTGELFF,TGTGCCAGTAGTAAACCGGGATATAACACCGGGGAGCTGTTTTTT
TRBJ1-1,-,TRBV6-1,TRBD1,15,CASSGTGRGYTEAFF,TGTGCCAGCAGCGGGACAGGGAGGGGTTACACTGAAGCTTTCTTT
TRBJ2-3,once,TRBV11-2,-,14,CASSLGVSTDTQYF,TGTGCCAGCAGCTTAGGCGTCAGCACAGATACGCAGTATTTT
TRBJ2-5,-,TRBV27,TRBD2,14,CASRPGGGRETQYF,TGTGCCAGCAGGCCGGGAGGCGGGCGAGAGACCCAGTACTTC
TRBJ1-5,-,TRBV21-1,-,16,CASSKDLMWGVMPQHF,TGTGCCAGCAGCAAAGATCTGATGTGGGGAGTGATGCCCCAGCATTTT
TRBJ2-5,-,TRBV2,-,12,CASSGSGETQYF,TGTGCCAGCAGTGGTAGCGGAGAGACCCAGTACTTC
TRBJ2-5,-,TRBV11-2,-,12,CAWGAGQETQYF,TGTGCCTGGGGGGCGGGACAAGAGACCCAGTACTTC
TRBJ2-7,-,TRBV11-2,-,11,CASSTARVQYF,TGTGCCAGCAGCACCGCTAGGGTTCAGTACTTC
TRBJ2-3,-,TRBV28,TRBD2,18,CASSPLGGRKRRSDTQYF,TGTGCCAGCAGCCCTCTGGGCGGGAGGAAAAGGCGGTCAGATACGCAGTATTTT
TRBJ2-3,-,TRBV5-1,TRBD2,16,CASTRGGSGGGDTQYF,TGCGCCAGCACCCGCGGGGGTAGCGGGGGAGGAGATACGCAGTATTTT
TRBJ1-3,few,TRBV11-2,TRBD1,15,CASSPGTGAGNTIYF,TGTGCCAGCAGCCCGGGGACAGGGGCTGGAAACACCATATATTTT
TRBJ1-1,once,TRBV11-2,-,13,CASSHGTAGRAFF,TGTGCCAGCAGCCACGGGACGGCCGGTAGGGCTTTCTTT
TRBJ1-2,-,TRBV30,TRBD1,12,CARTGGVYGYTF,TGTGCCAGGACAGGGGGCGTCTATGGCTACACCTTC
TRBJ1-5,few,TRBV9,-,16,CASSVAWLETSQPQHF,TGTGCCAGCAGCGTAGCATGGCTCGAAACTTCTCAGCCCCAGCATTTT
TRBJ1-5,-,TRBV19,-,15,CASIPNRAGNQPQHF,TGTGCCAGTATCCCCAACCGGGCGGGGAATCAGCCCCAGCATTTT
TRBJ2-7,-,TRBV29-1,TRBD2,14,CSARAGGRSYEQYF,TGCAGCGCCAGAGCGGGAGGCCGGTCCTACGAGCAGTACTTC
TRBJ1-2,-,TRBV28,TRBD1,15,CASGQTGGGDYGYTF,TGTGCCAGCGGGCAAACAGGGGGCGGGGACTATGGCTACACCTTC